Presented here are 10 T cell receptor beta chains from one specimen sequenced in a study of CD8 T cells in ankylosing spondylitis. Study findings and constraints: Characteristic, it appeared, of ankylosing spondylitis blood was a TCR beta motif of about eight highly homologous variants.

TCRdb processed the 5' RACE reads anew with MiXCR; each CDR3 protein has one entry. Here the sample spans approximately 440,000 distinct CDR3 sequences, 15% to 20% being singletons. The antigens of these receptors remain unknown. The specimen was blood, either unsorted or a sorted T cell fraction (not recorded which). The receptors were sampled from a male donor with ankylosing spondylitis.

This clonotype was counted only a few times. The J gene is TRBJ1-1, the V gene TRBV7-9, with D possibly matching TRBD1 (6 bases). This CDR3 has 15 amino acids. V lost 5 bases, J lost 0 bases, and 13 bases lay in between. Germline CDR1 is SEHNR and CDR2 is FQNEAQ (reference sequence). The CDR3 loop is CASSPRGGMNTEAFF. The DNA for the CDR3 is TGTGCCAGCAGCCCAAGGGGGGGAATGAACACTGAAGCTTTCTTT.

The chain employs TRBV5-4 and TRBJ2-2; the D is unclear. Germline V gives CDR1 SGHNT, CDR2 YYREEE (reference sequence). Trimming left V 2 bases short and J 3 bases short, with 11 bases between. This CDR3 has 15 residues. In nucleotides, the CDR3 is TGTGCCAGCAGCTTTGGGCAAGGGTACACCGGGGAGCTGTTTTTT. It encodes CASSFGQGYTGELFF.

V and J are TRBV6-1 and TRBJ2-7, with TRBD1 as a possible D gene (6 bases). Trimming removed 6 bases at V and 6 bases at J, with 15 bases between. CDR1 and CDR2 from the germline V gene are MNHNS and SASEGT. The CDR3 contains 13 residues. Written as DNA, the CDR3 is TGTGCCAGCAGAAATCACAGGGCTGGCGAGCAGTACTTC. Protein product: CASRNHRAGEQYF.

This clonotype was counted between two and nine times. This chain links TRBV5-1 with TRBJ2-7, with 8 bases identical to TRBD1. Trimming took 3 bases from V and 3 from J; bases not matched to a gene: 11. Germline CDR1 SGHRS, CDR2 YFSETQ. The CDR3 sequence is 16 residues long. CDR3 loop: CASSWGDRPTFYEQYF. The CDR3 DNA follows: TGCGCCAGCAGCTGGGGGGACAGGCCCACCTTCTACGAGCAGTACTTC.

This clonotype was counted a few times. V gene TRBV4-1 combines with J gene TRBJ1-2, with D hard to call. In germline, CDR1 is MGHRA, CDR2 YSYEKL. The CDR3 length is 17 residues. Between the trimmed V and J ends, which lost 1 base and 0 bases, there was a span of 15 bases. The CDR3 loop reads CASSQVGSGQTNYGYTF. CDR3 bases: TGCGCCAGCAGCCAAGTAGGGTCCGGCCAGACTAACTATGGCTACACCTTC.

This sequence joins TRBV14 and TRBJ1-1; 7 bases match TRBD1. The germline V gene has CDR1 SGHDN and CDR2 FVKESK. Trimming took 0 bases from V and 0 from J; bases not matched to a gene: 4. The CDR3 has 16 residues. The CDR3 DNA is TGTGCCAGCAGCCAAGAGACAGGGTGGATGAACACTGAAGCTTTCTTT. This encodes CASSQETGWMNTEAFF. Using reference TRBV14 and TRBJ1-1 for the parts outside the CDR3, the full variable domain is EAGVTQFPSHSVIEKGQTVTLRCDPISGHDNLYWYRRVMGKEIKFLLHFVKESKQDESGMPNNRFLAERTGGTYSTLKVQPAELEDSGVYFCASSQETGWMNTEAFFGQGTRLTVV.

This clonotype was observed a handful of times. The CDR3 DNA follows: TGCAGTGCTACTATACTAGCGGGGGGCCCCTACAATGAGCAGTTCTTC. Translation gives CSATILAGGPYNEQFF. The genes are TRBV20-1 and TRBJ2-1; 12 bases are shared with TRBD2. Germline CDR1 is DFQATT and CDR2 is SNEGSKA (reference sequence). With V trimmed by 4 bases and J by 2 bases, 6 bases remained unmatched. The CDR3 consists of 16 residues.

The CDR3 loop reads CASSKNPDTQYF. The CDR3, as DNA: TGTGCCAGCAGCAAAAACCCAGATACGCAGTATTTT. The chain combines TRBV21-1 with TRBJ2-3. TRBV21-1 is a pseudogene segment. The CDR3 spans 12 residues.

DNA for the CDR3: TGTGCCAGCAGCCAGAGTGACATTCAGTACTTC. Protein: CASSQSDIQYF. J is TRBJ2-4 and V is TRBV3-1; the D is unclear. In germline, CDR1 is LGHDT, CDR2 YNNKEL (reference sequence). With 3 bases removed from V and 8 bases from J, the gap between germline ends came to 5 bases. The CDR3 spans 11 residues. Looking up the rest from reference TRBV3-1 and TRBJ2-4 gives the full variable domain: DTAVSQTPKYLVTQMGNDKSIKCEQNLGHDTMYWYKQDSKKFLKIMFSYNNKELIINETVPNRFSPKSPDKAHLNLHINSLELGDSAVYFCASSQSDIQYFGAGTRLSVL.

This clonotype appeared a few times. CDR3 nucleotide sequence: TGTGCCAGCAGGATGGGATTTGAAAGGGGTGGCTACACCTTC. Amino acid sequence: CASRMGFERGGYTF. This chain joins TRBV2 and TRBJ1-2, with D maybe TRBD1 (5 bases). Looked up from germline, CDR1 is SNHLY and CDR2 is FYNNEI. The CDR3 extends over 14 amino acids. V lost 6 bases and J 7 bases, leaving 18 bases between the germline ends.